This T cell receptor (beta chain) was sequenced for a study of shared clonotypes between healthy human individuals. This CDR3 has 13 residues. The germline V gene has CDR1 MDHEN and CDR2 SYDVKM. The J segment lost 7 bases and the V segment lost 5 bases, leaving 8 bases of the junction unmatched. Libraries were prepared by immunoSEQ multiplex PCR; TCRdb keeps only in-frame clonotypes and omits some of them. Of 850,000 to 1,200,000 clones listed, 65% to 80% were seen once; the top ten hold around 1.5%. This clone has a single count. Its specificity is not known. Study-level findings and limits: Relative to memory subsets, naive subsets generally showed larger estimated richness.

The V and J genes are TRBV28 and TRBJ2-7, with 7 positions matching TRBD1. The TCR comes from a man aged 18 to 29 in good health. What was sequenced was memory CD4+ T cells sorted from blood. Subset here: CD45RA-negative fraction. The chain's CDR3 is CASSERGRVEQYF. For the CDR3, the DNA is TGTGCCAGCAGTGAGAGGGGGCGGGTAGAGCAGTACTTC. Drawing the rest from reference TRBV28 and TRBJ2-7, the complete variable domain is DVKVTQSSRYLVKRTGEKVFLECVQDMDHENMFWYRQDPGLGLRLIYFSYDVKMKEKGDIPEGYSVSREKKERFSLILESASTNQTSMYLCASSERGRVEQYFGPGTRLTVT.